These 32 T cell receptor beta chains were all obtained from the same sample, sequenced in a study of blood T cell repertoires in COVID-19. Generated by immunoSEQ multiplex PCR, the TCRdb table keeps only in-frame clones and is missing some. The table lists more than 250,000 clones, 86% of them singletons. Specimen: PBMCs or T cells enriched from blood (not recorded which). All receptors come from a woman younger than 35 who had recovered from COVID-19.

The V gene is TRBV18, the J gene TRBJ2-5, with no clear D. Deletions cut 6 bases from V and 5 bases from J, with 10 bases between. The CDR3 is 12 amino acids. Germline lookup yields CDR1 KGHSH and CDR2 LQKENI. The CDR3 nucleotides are TGTGCCAGCTCCCCGCGCAAGGAGACCCAGTACTTC. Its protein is CASSPRKETQYF.

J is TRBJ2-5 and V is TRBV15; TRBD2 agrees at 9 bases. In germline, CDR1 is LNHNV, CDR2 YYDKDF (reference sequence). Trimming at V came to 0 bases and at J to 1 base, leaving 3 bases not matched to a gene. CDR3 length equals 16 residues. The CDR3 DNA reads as TGTGCCACCAGCAGAGATCGAGCGGGAGGCCAAGAGACCCAGTACTTC. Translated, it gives CATSRDRAGGQETQYF. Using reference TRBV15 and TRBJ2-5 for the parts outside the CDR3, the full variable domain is DAMVIQNPRYQVTQFGKPVTLSCSQTLNHNVMYWYQQKSSQAPKLLFHYYDKDFNNEADTPDNFQSRRPNTSFCFLDIRSPGLGDTAMYLCATSRDRAGGQETQYFGPGTRLLVL.

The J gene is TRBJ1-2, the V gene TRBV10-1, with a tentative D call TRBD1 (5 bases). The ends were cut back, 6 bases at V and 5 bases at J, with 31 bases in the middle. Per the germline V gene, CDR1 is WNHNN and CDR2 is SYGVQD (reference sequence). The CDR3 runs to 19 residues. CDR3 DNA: TGCGCCAGCAGCACTACGAAACGACAGATCATCATCAAGAGGTATGGCTACACCTTC. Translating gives CASSTTKRQIIIKRYGYTF.

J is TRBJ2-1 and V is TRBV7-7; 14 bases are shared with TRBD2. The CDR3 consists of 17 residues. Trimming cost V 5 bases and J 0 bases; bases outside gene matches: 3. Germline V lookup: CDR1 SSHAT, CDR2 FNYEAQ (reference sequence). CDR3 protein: CASSPGTSGSSYNEQFF. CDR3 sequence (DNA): TGTGCCAGCAGCCCAGGGACTAGCGGGAGCTCCTACAATGAGCAGTTCTTC.

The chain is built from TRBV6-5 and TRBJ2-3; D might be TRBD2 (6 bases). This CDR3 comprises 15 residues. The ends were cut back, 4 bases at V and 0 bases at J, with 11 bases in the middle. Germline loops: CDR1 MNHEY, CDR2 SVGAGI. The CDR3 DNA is TGTGCCAGCAGTTCCCCCCGGGGGAGCACAGATACGCAGTATTTT. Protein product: CASSSPRGSTDTQYF.

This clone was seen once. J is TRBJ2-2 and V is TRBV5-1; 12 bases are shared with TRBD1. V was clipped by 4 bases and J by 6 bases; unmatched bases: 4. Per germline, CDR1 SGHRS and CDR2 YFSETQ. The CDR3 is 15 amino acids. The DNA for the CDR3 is TGCGCCAGCAGCCCGGGACAGGGGGCTTCCGGGGAGCTGTTTTTT. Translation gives CASSPGQGASGELFF.

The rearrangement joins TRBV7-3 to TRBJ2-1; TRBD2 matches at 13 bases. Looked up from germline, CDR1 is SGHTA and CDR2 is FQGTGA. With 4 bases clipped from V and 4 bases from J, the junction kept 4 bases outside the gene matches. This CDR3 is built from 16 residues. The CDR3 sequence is CASSSGTSGKYNEQFF. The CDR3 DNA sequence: TGTGCCAGCAGCTCAGGGACTAGCGGGAAATACAATGAGCAGTTCTTC.

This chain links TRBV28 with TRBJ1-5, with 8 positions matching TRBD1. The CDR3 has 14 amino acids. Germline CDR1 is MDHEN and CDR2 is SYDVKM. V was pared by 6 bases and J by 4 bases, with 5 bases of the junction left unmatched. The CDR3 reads CASSSGGGNQPQHF. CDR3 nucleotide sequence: TGTGCCAGCAGCTCAGGGGGCGGTAATCAGCCCCAGCATTTT.

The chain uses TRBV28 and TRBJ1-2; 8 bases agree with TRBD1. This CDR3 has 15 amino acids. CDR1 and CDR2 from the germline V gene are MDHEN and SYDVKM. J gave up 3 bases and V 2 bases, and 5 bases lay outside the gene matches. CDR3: CASSLPRGLYYGYTF. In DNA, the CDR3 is TGTGCCAGCAGTTTACCCAGGGGGCTTTACTATGGCTACACCTTC.

CDR3 sequence (DNA): TGCGCCAGCAGCCAAAAGGGGAAGCGGGACAATGAGCAGTTCTTC. Amino acid sequence: CASSQKGKRDNEQFF. The chain joins TRBV4-1 to TRBJ2-1; weak D call: TRBD2 (6 bases). This CDR3 spans 15 amino acids. V lost 2 bases and J lost 5, with 13 bases in between. The germline V gene encodes CDR1 MGHRA and CDR2 YSYEKL.

The DNA for the CDR3 is TGTGCCTGGAAACGAGGTTCGGGAGCTAACTATGGCTACACCTTC. This translates into CAWKRGSGANYGYTF. The chain links TRBV30 to TRBJ1-2; D is undetermined. Looked up from germline, CDR1 is GTSNPN and CDR2 is SVGIG (reference sequence). This CDR3 comprises 15 residues. V gave up 4 bases and J gave up 0 bases, with 15 bases separating them.

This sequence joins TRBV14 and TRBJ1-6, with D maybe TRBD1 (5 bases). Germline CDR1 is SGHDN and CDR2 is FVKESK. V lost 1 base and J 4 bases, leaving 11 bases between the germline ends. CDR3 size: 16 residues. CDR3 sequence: CASSQAGTRYNSPLHF. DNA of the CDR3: TGTGCCAGCAGCCAAGCAGGGACTAGATATAATTCACCCCTCCACTTT.

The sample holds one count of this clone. This CDR3 reads CASSLGTGTGGELFF. The CDR3 DNA is TGTGCCAGCAGCTTAGGGACGGGCACAGGCGGGGAGCTGTTTTTT. This chain links TRBV7-6 with TRBJ2-2, with D possibly matching TRBD1 (5 bases). This CDR3 region has 15 residues. Germline V gene sequence: CDR1 SGHVS, CDR2 FNYEAQ. Trimming took off 1 base at V and 7 bases at J, with 13 bases between the two ends.

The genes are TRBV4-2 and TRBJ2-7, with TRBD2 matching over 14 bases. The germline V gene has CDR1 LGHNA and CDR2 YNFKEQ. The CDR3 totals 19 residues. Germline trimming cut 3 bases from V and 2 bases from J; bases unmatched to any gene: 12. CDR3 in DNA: TGTGCCAGCAGCCATCTCCCGGGACTAGCGGGAGTACGGACCTACGAGCAGTACTTC. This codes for CASSHLPGLAGVRTYEQYF.

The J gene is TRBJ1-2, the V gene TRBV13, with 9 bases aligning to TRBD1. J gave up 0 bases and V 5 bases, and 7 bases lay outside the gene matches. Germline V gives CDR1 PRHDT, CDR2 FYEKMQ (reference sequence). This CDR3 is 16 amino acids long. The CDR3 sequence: CASSHPGTGTNYGYTF. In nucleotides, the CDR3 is TGTGCCAGCAGCCACCCCGGGACAGGGACTAACTATGGCTACACCTTC.

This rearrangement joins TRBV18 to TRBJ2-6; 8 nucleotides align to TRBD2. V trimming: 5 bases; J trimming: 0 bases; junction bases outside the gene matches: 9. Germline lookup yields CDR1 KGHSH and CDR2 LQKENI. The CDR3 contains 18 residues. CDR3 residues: CASSGYAGGLSGANVLTF. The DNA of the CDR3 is TGTGCCAGCTCAGGCTACGCGGGAGGCCTCTCTGGGGCCAACGTCCTGACTTTC.

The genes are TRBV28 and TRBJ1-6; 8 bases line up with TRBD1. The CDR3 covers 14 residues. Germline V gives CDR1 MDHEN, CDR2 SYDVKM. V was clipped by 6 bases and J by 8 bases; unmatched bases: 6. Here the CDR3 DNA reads TGTGCCAGCAGGGGCGGACAGGGCCATTCACCCCTCCACTTT. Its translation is CASRGGQGHSPLHF.

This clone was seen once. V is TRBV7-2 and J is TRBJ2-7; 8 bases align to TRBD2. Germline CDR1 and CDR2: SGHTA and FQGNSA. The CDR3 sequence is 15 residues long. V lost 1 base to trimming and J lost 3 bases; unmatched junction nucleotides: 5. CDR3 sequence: CASSLVSGEHYEQYF. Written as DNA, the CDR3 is TGTGCCAGCAGCTTAGTTAGCGGGGAGCACTACGAGCAGTACTTC.

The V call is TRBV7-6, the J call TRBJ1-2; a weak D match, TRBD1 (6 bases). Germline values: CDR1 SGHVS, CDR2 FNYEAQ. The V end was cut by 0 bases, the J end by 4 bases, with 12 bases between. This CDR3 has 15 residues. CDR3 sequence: CASSLASTGIYGYTF. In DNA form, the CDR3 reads TGTGCCAGCAGCTTAGCCTCCACAGGGATCTATGGCTACACCTTC. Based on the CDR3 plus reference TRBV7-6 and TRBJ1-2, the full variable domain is GAGVSQSPRYKVTKRGQDVALRCDPISGHVSLYWYRQALGQGPEFLTYFNYEAQQDKSGLPNDRFSAERPEGSISTLTIQRTEQRDSAMYRCASSLASTGIYGYTFGSGTRLTVV.

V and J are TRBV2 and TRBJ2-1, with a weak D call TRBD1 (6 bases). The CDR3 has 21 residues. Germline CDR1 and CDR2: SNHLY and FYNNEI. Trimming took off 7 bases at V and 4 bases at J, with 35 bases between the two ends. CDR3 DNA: TGTGCCAGCAAGGGCCCTTTCTTGGACAGAGCCTTTCCACGCGAGTACAATGAGCAGTTCTTC. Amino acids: CASKGPFLDRAFPREYNEQFF.

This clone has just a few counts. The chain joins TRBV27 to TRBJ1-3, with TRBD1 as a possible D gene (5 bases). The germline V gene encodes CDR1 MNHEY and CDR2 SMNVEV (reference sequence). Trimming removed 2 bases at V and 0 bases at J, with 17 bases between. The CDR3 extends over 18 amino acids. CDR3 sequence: CASSLATALTLSGNTIYF. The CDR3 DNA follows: TGTGCCAGCAGTTTAGCGACAGCCCTTACGCTCTCTGGAAACACCATATATTTT.

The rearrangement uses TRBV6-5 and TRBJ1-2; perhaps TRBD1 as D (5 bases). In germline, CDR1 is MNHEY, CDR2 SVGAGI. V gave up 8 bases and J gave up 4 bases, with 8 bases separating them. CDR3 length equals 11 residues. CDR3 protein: CASGASYGYTF. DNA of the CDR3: TGTGCCAGCGGGGCCTCCTATGGCTACACCTTC.

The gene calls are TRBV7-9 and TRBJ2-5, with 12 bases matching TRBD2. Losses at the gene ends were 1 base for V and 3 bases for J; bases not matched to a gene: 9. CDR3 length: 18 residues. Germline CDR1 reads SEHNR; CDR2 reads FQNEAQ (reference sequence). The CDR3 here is CASSLGRLAGGIEETQYF. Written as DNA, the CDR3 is TGTGCCAGCAGCTTAGGTCGGCTAGCGGGAGGGATCGAAGAGACCCAGTACTTC.

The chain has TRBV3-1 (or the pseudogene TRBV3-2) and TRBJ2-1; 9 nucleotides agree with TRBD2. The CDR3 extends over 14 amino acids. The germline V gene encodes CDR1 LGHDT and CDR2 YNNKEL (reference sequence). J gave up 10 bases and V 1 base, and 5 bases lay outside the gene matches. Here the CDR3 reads CASSQGLAGTEQFF. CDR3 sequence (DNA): TGTGCCAGCAGCCAAGGCCTAGCGGGGACCGAGCAGTTCTTC.

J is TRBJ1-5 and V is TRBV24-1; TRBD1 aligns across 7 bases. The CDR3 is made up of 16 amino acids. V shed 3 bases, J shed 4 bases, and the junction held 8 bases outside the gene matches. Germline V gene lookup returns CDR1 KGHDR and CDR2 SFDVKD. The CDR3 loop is CATSDGPGQRNQPQHF. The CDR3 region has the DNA TGTGCCACCAGTGATGGGCCGGGACAGAGAAATCAGCCCCAGCATTTT.

The CDR3 region has the DNA TGCAGTGCTAGTATGGGAGGGATTGGGGAGACCCAGTACTTC. Translation: CSASMGGIGETQYF. The chain joins TRBV20-1 to TRBJ2-5; 7 positions agree with TRBD2. The J segment lost 5 bases and the V segment lost 3 bases, leaving 9 bases of the junction unmatched. Looked up from germline, CDR1 is DFQATT and CDR2 is SNEGSKA (reference sequence). This CDR3 is 14 amino acids long.

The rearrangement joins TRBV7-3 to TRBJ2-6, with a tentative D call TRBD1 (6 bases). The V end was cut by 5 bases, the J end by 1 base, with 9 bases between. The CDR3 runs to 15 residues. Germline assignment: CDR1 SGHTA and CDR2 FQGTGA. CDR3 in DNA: TGTGCCAGCAGCCCCAGGGGATCTGGGGCCAACGTCCTGACTTTC. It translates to CASSPRGSGANVLTF.

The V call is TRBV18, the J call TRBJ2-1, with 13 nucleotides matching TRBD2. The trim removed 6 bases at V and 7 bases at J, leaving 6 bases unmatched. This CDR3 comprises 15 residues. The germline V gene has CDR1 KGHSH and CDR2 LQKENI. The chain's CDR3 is CASSRTSGSRNEQFF. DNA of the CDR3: TGTGCCAGCTCTCGGACTAGCGGGAGTAGGAATGAGCAGTTCTTC.

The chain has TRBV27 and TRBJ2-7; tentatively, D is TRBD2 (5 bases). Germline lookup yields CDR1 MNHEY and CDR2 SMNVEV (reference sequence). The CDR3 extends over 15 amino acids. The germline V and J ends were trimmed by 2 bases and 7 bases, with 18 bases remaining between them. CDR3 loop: CASSLDGLTLREQYF. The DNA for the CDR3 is TGTGCCAGCAGTTTAGATGGACTCACCCTTCGTGAGCAGTACTTC.

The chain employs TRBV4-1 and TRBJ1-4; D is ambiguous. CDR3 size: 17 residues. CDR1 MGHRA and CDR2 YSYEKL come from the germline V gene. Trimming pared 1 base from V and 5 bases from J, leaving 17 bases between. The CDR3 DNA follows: TGCGCCAGCAGCCAAGGCCAGGACTGGGAGGCGAATGAAAAACTGTTTTTT. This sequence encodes CASSQGQDWEANEKLFF.

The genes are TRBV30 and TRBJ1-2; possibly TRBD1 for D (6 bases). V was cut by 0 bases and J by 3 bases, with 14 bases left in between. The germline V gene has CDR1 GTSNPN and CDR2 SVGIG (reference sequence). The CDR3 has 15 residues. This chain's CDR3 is CAWSVDSRGDYGYTF. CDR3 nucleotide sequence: TGTGCCTGGAGTGTAGACTCCAGGGGTGACTATGGCTACACCTTC.

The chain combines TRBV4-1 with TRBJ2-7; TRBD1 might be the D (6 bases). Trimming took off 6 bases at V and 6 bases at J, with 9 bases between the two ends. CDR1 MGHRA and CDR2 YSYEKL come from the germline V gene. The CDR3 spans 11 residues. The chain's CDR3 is CASRTGREQYF. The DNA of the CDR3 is TGCGCCAGCAGAACAGGGCGCGAGCAGTACTTC.